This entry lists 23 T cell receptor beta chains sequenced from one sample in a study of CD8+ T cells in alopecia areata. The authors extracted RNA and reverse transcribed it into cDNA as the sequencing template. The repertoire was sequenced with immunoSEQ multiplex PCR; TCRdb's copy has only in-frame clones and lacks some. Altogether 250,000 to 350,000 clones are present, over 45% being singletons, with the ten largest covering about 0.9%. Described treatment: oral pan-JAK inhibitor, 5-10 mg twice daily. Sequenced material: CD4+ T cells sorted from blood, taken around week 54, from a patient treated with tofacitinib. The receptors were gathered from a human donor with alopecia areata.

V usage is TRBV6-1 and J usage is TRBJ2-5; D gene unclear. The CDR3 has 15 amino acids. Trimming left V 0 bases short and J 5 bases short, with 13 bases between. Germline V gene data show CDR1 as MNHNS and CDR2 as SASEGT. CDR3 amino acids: CASSEAIQVLETQYF. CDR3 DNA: TGTGCCAGCAGTGAAGCGATACAAGTACTGGAGACCCAGTACTTC.

The CDR3 DNA sequence: TGCAGTGGGTCGGATTGGGAGACCCAGTACTTC. It is translated as CSGSDWETQYF. The chain uses TRBV20-1 and TRBJ2-5; D is unclear. This CDR3 comprises 11 residues. Germline CDR1 reads DFQATT; CDR2 reads SNEGSKA (reference sequence). With 7 bases removed from V and 5 bases from J, the gap between germline ends came to 11 bases.

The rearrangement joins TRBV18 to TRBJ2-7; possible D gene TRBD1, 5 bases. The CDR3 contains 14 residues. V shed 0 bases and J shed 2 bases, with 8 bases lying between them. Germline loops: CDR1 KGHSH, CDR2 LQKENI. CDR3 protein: CASSPPGLTYEQYF. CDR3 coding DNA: TGTGCCAGCTCACCACCGGGGCTTACCTACGAGCAGTACTTC.

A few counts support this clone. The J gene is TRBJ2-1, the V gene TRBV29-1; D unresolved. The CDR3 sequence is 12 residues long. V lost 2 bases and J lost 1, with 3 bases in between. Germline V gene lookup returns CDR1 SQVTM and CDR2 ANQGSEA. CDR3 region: CSVERSYNEQFF. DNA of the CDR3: TGCAGCGTTGAACGGTCCTACAATGAGCAGTTCTTC.

The CDR3 DNA is TGCAGCGCAGCGACCCCCGGCGGTGAGCAGTTCTTC. Residues: CSAATPGGEQFF. This chain links TRBV29-1 with TRBJ2-1; the D is unclear. This CDR3 contains 12 residues. CDR1 and CDR2 (germline): SQVTM, ANQGSEA. Trimming shortened V by 7 bases and J by 9 bases, and 16 bases separated the two germline ends.

The CDR3: CAISRPSGYEQYF. In DNA form, the CDR3 reads TGTGCCATCAGCCGTCCAAGCGGCTACGAGCAGTACTTC. The chain employs TRBV10-3 and TRBJ2-7; a possible D gene is TRBD2 (5 bases). Germline V gene sequence: CDR1 ENHRY, CDR2 SYGVKD. The CDR3 length is 13 residues. Trimming removed 6 bases at V and 3 bases at J, with 12 bases between.

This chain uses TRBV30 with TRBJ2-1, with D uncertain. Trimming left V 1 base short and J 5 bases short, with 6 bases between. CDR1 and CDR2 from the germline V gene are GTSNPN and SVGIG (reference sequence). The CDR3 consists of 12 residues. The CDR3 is CAWSGNNNEQFF. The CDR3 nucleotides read TGTGCCTGGAGTGGAAACAACAATGAGCAGTTCTTC.

The CDR3 DNA reads as TGTGCCAGCAGTGTCCGTCGAGAGACCCCGGGGGAGCAGTTCTTC. Translating it yields CASSVRRETPGEQFF. The rearrangement links TRBV2 to TRBJ2-1; perhaps TRBD2 as D (5 bases). The CDR3 sequence is 15 residues long. The V gene lost 4 bases and the J gene lost 10 bases, with 20 bases spanning the gap. Germline V gives CDR1 SNHLY, CDR2 FYNNEI.

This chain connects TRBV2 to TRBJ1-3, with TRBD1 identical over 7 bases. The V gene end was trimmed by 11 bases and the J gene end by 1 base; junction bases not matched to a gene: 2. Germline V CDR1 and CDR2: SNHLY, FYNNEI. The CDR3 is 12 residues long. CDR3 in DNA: TGTGCCGGACAGGCTTCTGGAAACACCATATATTTT. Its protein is CAGQASGNTIYF. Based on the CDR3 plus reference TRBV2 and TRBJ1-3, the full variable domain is EPEVTQTPSHQVTQMGQEVILRCVPISNHLYFYWYRQILGQKVEFLVSFYNNEISEKSEIFDDQFSVERPDGSNFTLKIRSTKLEDSAMYFCAGQASGNTIYFGEGSWLTVV.

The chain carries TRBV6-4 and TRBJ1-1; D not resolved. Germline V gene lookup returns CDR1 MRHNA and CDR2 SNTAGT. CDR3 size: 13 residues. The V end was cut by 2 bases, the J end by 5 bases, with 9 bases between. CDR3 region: CASSDNVGTEAFF. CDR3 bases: TGTGCCAGCAGTGACAACGTAGGGACTGAAGCTTTCTTT.

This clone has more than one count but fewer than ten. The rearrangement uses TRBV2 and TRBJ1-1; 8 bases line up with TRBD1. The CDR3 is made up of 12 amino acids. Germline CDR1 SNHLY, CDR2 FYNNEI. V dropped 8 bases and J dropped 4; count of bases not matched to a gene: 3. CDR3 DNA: TGTGCCAGCGGACAGGGCATCACTGAAGCTTTCTTT. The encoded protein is CASGQGITEAFF.

This CDR3 is CASREGNEGYTF. The CDR3 bases are TGCGCCAGCAGAGAAGGGAATGAAGGCTACACCTTC. The chain has TRBV5-1 and TRBJ1-2; no definite D call. V lost 5 bases and J lost 8, with 13 bases in between. Looked up from germline, CDR1 is SGHRS and CDR2 is YFSETQ. There are 12 residues in the CDR3. Combining the CDR3 with reference TRBV5-1 and TRBJ1-2 gives the whole variable domain KAGVTQTPRYLIKTRGQQVTLSCSPISGHRSVSWYQQTPGQGLQFLFEYFSETQRNKGNFPGRFSGRQFSNSRSEMNVSTLELGDSALYLCASREGNEGYTFGSGTRLTVV.

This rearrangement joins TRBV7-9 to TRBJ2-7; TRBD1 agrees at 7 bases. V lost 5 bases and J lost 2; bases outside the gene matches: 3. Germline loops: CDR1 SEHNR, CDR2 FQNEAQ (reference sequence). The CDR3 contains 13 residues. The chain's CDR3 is CASSRDSPYEQYF. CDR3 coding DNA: TGTGCCAGCAGCCGGGACAGCCCCTACGAGCAGTACTTC.

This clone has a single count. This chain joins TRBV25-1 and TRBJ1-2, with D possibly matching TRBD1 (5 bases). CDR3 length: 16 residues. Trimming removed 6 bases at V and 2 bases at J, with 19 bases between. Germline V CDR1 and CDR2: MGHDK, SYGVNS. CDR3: CASSGTQWGSNYGYTF. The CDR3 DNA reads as TGTGCCAGCAGCGGAACCCAATGGGGCAGCAACTATGGCTACACCTTC.

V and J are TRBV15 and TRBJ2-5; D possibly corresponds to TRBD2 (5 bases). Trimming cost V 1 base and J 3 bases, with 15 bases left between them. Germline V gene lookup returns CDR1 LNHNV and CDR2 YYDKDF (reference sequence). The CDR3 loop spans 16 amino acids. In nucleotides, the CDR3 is TGTGCCACCAGCAGAGGAGTGGCGGGTTGGGAAGAGACCCAGTACTTC. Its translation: CATSRGVAGWEETQYF. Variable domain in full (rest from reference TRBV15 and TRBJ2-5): DAMVIQNPRYQVTQFGKPVTLSCSQTLNHNVMYWYQQKSSQAPKLLFHYYDKDFNNEADTPDNFQSRRPNTSFCFLDIRSPGLGDTAMYLCATSRGVAGWEETQYFGPGTRLLVL.

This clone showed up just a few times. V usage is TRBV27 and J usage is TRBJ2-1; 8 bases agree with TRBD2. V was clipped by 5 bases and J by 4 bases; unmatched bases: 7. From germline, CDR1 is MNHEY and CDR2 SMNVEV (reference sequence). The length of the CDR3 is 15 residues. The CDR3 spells CASSLHPSGYNEQFF. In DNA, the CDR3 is TGTGCCAGCAGTCTCCACCCTAGCGGGTACAATGAGCAGTTCTTC.

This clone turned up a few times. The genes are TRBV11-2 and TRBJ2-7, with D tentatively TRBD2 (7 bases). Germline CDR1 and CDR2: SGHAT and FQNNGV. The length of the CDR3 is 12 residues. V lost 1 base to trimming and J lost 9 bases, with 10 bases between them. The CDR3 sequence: CASSLVAGAQYF. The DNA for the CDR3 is TGTGCCAGCAGCTTAGTTGCGGGGGCGCAGTACTTC.

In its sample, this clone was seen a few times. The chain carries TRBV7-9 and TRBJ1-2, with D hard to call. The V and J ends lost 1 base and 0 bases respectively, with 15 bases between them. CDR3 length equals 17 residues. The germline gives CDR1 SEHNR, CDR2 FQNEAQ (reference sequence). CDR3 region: CASSLDRTLLTNYGYTF. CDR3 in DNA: TGTGCCAGCAGCTTAGACAGAACCCTCCTTACTAACTATGGCTACACCTTC.

The CDR3 DNA is TGCAGCGCCCCTAAGCTGGGTACGCAGTATTTT. It codes for CSAPKLGTQYF. The rearrangement joins TRBV29-1 to TRBJ2-3; D remains ambiguous. Trimming removed 7 bases at V and 8 bases at J, with 13 bases between. Looked up from germline, CDR1 is SQVTM and CDR2 is ANQGSEA. The CDR3 length is 11 residues.

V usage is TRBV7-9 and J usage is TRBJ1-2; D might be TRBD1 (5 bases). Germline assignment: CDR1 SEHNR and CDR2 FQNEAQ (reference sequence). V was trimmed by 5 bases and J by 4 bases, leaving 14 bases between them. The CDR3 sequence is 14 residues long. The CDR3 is CASSPGQLSYGYTF. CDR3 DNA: TGTGCCAGCAGCCCGGGGCAGTTGTCCTATGGCTACACCTTC.

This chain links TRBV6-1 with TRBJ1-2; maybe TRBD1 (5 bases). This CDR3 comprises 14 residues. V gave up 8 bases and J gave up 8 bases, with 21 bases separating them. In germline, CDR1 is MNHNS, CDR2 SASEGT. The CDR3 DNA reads TGTGCCAGCGGTCGGGAATCGTGGGGGGTCGGCTACACCTTC. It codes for CASGRESWGVGYTF.

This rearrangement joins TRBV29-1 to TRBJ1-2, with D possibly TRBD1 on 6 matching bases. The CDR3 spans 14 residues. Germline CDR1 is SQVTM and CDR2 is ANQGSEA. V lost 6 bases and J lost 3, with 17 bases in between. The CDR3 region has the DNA TGCAGCGTCCGGGATACAGGGACTGACTATGGCTACACCTTC. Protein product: CSVRDTGTDYGYTF. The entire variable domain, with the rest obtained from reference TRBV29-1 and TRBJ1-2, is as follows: SAVISQKPSRDICQRGTSLTIQCQVDSQVTMMFWYRQQPGQSLTLIATANQGSEATYESGFVIDKFPISRPNLTFSTLTVSNMSPEDSSIYLCSVRDTGTDYGYTFGSGTRLTVV.

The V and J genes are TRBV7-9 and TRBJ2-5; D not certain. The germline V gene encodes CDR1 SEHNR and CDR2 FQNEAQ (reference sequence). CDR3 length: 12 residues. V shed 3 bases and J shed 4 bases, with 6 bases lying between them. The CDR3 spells CASSFLGETQYF. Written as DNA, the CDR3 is TGTGCCAGCAGCTTCTTGGGAGAGACCCAGTACTTC.